The 22 T cell receptor beta chains below were found in one sample sequenced in a study of beta chain features in type 1 diabetes. General observations from the study: Among all four CD4+ subsets, Type 1 diabetes patients had TCRB CDR3s that were moderately but significantly shorter.

The entirety of the isolated RNA underwent reverse transcription, so expressed TCRB transcripts were sequenced. The table came from immunoSEQ multiplex PCR; TCRdb's copy has only in-frame clones and leaves some out. The sample consists of around 56,000 clones, approximately 52% of them appearing once. No antigen has been assigned to these receptors. The specimen sequenced was Tregs from blood. The receptors shown here come from a woman in her forties with type 1 diabetes.

The V call is TRBV6-5, the J call TRBJ1-4; D call uncertain. Germline loops: CDR1 MNHEY, CDR2 SVGAGI. V was trimmed by 0 bases and J by 4 bases, leaving 12 bases between them. CDR3 length equals 16 residues. The CDR3 reads CASSYSADTYNEKLFF. The DNA of the CDR3 is TGTGCCAGCAGTTACTCGGCCGACACCTATAATGAAAAACTGTTTTTT.

This chain links TRBV5-1 with TRBJ2-5, with D maybe TRBD1 (5 bases). The germline gives CDR1 SGHRS, CDR2 YFSETQ. CDR3 length: 14 residues. Trimming shortened V by 0 bases and J by 4 bases, and 10 bases separated the two germline ends. This chain's CDR3 is CASSLGQGPETQYF. The DNA for the CDR3 is TGCGCCAGCAGCTTGGGGCAGGGCCCAGAGACCCAGTACTTC.

V gene TRBV18 combines with J gene TRBJ2-3; a possible D gene is TRBD1 (5 bases). Per the germline V gene, CDR1 is KGHSH and CDR2 is LQKENI. This CDR3 comprises 14 residues. Trimming left V 4 bases short and J 6 bases short, with 14 bases between. This CDR3 is CASSQGSLKDTQYF. The CDR3 region has the DNA TGTGCCAGCTCACAGGGGTCCCTGAAGGATACGCAGTATTTT.

This clone was counted a single time. The chain employs TRBV4-1 and TRBJ2-3; D is unclear. The CDR3 is 15 residues long. From germline, CDR1 is MGHRA and CDR2 YSYEKL. V dropped 0 bases and J dropped 5 bases, with 12 bases sitting between them. CDR3 sequence: CASSQDRQRGDTQYF. In DNA, the CDR3 is TGCGCCAGCAGCCAAGATCGGCAGCGTGGAGATACGCAGTATTTT.

This clone came up a few times. The chain joins TRBV27 to TRBJ2-1; D possibly corresponds to TRBD1 (7 bases). CDR3 size: 14 residues. Per the germline V gene, CDR1 is MNHEY and CDR2 is SMNVEV (reference sequence). Trimming removed 3 bases at V and 5 bases at J, with 11 bases between. The CDR3 loop reads CASSFGGGDNEQFF. DNA for the CDR3: TGTGCCAGCAGTTTCGGAGGGGGCGACAATGAGCAGTTCTTC.

The chain joins TRBV2 to TRBJ2-2, with TRBD2 matching over 9 bases. The trim removed 6 bases at V and 7 bases at J, leaving 12 bases unmatched. CDR1 and CDR2 from the germline V gene are SNHLY and FYNNEI. The CDR3 is made up of 16 amino acids. Here the CDR3 DNA reads TGTGCCAGCAGCCTCCAGGGTAGCGGGGGTCTCGGGGAGCTGTTTTTT. Translation gives CASSLQGSGGLGELFF.

The chain joins TRBV7-3 to TRBJ2-1, with 14 bases fitting TRBD2. J gave up 8 bases and V 4 bases, and 4 bases lay outside the gene matches. Germline CDR1 is SGHTA and CDR2 is FQGTGA. This CDR3 contains 15 residues. CDR3 amino acids: CASSSGTSGSDEQFF. CDR3 in DNA: TGTGCCAGCAGCTCAGGGACTAGCGGGAGTGATGAGCAGTTCTTC.

V is TRBV6-1 and J is TRBJ2-1; the D gene is possibly TRBD2 (6 bases). The CDR3 consists of 15 residues. Germline CDR1 reads MNHNS; CDR2 reads SASEGT. Between the trimmed V and J ends, which lost 6 bases and 5 bases, there was a span of 17 bases. CDR3: CASRRRELSNNEQFF. In DNA, the CDR3 is TGTGCCAGCAGGCGCCGGGAGCTATCGAACAATGAGCAGTTCTTC.

The chain combines TRBV5-1 with TRBJ2-7; D is possibly TRBD1 (6 bases). Germline lookup yields CDR1 SGHRS and CDR2 YFSETQ. The ends were cut back, 4 bases at V and 3 bases at J, with 17 bases in the middle. The CDR3 has 15 amino acids. DNA of the CDR3: TGCGCCAGCAGCCCTGCCGGGACACCAGTCTACGAGCAGTACTTC. It translates to CASSPAGTPVYEQYF.

V and J are TRBV19 and TRBJ2-2; 7 bases line up with TRBD2. V lost 6 bases to trimming and J lost 4 bases; unmatched junction nucleotides: 11. The CDR3 length is 16 residues. Germline CDR1 reads LNHDA; CDR2 reads SQIVND (reference sequence). In DNA form, the CDR3 reads TGTGCCAGTAGCCTGAGGGAGGGAGTCAGCACCGGGGAGCTGTTTTTT. This codes for CASSLREGVSTGELFF.

The V call is TRBV7-8, the J call TRBJ2-7; D is undetermined. The CDR3 totals 13 residues. Germline V gives CDR1 SGHVS, CDR2 FQNEAQ. V lost 5 bases to trimming and J lost 6 bases, with 14 bases between them. The CDR3 region is CASSPDTTSEQYF. For the CDR3, the DNA is TGTGCCAGCAGCCCCGACACAACGAGCGAGCAGTACTTC.

This clone came up a few times. The rearrangement links TRBV7-8 to TRBJ2-7; D uncertain. CDR3 length equals 14 residues. The germline gives CDR1 SGHVS, CDR2 FQNEAQ. V lost 2 bases and J 3 bases, leaving 11 bases between the germline ends. This chain's CDR3 is CASSLFPHSYEQYF. CDR3 nucleotide sequence: TGTGCCAGCAGCTTATTCCCGCATAGCTACGAGCAGTACTTC.

This clone showed up just once. This chain uses TRBV5-1 with TRBJ2-6, with D perhaps matching TRBD1 (7 bases). This CDR3 spans 17 amino acids. The V end was cut by 4 bases, the J end by 2 bases, with 16 bases between. Germline-derived CDR1 and CDR2 are SGHRS and YFSETQ. CDR3 loop: CASSHTGEAAGANVLTF. The CDR3 DNA reads as TGCGCCAGCAGCCACACAGGGGAGGCGGCTGGGGCCAACGTCCTGACTTTC.

CDR3 loop: CASSAGQGKGWETQYF. Here the CDR3 DNA reads TGTGCCAGCAGCGCGGGACAGGGCAAAGGGTGGGAGACCCAGTACTTC. The chain has TRBV7-9 and TRBJ2-5; 9 bases are shared with TRBD1. The CDR3 sequence is 16 residues long. With V trimmed by 5 bases and J by 5 bases, 12 bases remained unmatched. The germline V gene encodes CDR1 SEHNR and CDR2 FQNEAQ (reference sequence).

This chain links TRBV5-6 with TRBJ2-1, with a weak D call TRBD2 (5 bases). The CDR3 loop spans 15 amino acids. Trimming removed 1 base from V and 4 bases from J, with 12 bases in between. Germline V gene lookup returns CDR1 SGHDT and CDR2 YYEEEE. The CDR3 region has the DNA TGTGCCAGCAGCTTGCAAGGGCCGGGATACAATGAGCAGTTCTTC. It translates to CASSLQGPGYNEQFF.

This chain uses TRBV11-2 with TRBJ2-2; no reliable D call. Germline assignment: CDR1 SGHAT and CDR2 FQNNGV. V was clipped by 5 bases and J by 5 bases, with 6 bases between them. The CDR3 totals 12 residues. CDR3 protein: CASSPQTGELFF. The CDR3 DNA follows: TGTGCCAGCAGCCCCCAGACCGGGGAGCTGTTTTTT.

This clone has a single count. This chain joins TRBV5-8 and TRBJ2-7; 8 bases match TRBD2. This CDR3 is 14 amino acids long. The J segment lost 9 bases and the V segment lost 7 bases, leaving 15 bases of the junction unmatched. Looked up from germline, CDR1 is SGHTS and CDR2 is YDEGEE. As DNA, the CDR3 is TGTGCCAGCGGGCTGGGACTAGAGGACCTTGGGCAGTACTTC. Translated, it gives CASGLGLEDLGQYF.

Concerning this clone itself: Compared with germline, one end of the junction differs, possibly owing to a read error. The chain employs TRBV18 and TRBJ1-1; tentative D call: TRBD1 (6 bases). The germline CDR1 and CDR2 sequences are KGHSH and LQKENI. CDR3 length: 15 residues. CDR3 region: CAGSPRTAHSTEAFF. In DNA form, the CDR3 reads TGTGCCGGCTCACCGCGGACAGCTCACAGCACTGAAGCTTTCTTT.

This chain connects TRBV5-1 to TRBJ2-7; D might be TRBD1 (5 bases). Looked up from germline, CDR1 is SGHRS and CDR2 is YFSETQ. V lost 4 bases and J 5 bases, leaving 13 bases between the germline ends. CDR3 length: 13 amino acids. The CDR3 DNA reads TGCGCCAGCAGCCACCCCCGCAGGGACGAGCAGTACTTC. Encoded protein: CASSHPRRDEQYF.

The rearrangement uses TRBV6-5 and TRBJ2-7; 11 bases are shared with TRBD1. Germline CDR1 reads MNHEY; CDR2 reads SVGAGI. V lost 4 bases to trimming and J lost 7 bases; unmatched junction nucleotides: 6. The CDR3 sequence is 14 residues long. The CDR3, as DNA: TGTGCCAGCAGTTCAGGACAGGGGGCGTTAGAGCAGTACTTC. It specifies CASSSGQGALEQYF.

This clone was observed a handful of times. This chain joins TRBV5-1 and TRBJ2-2; 10 positions agree with TRBD2. V shed 0 bases, J shed 5 bases, and the junction held 4 bases outside the gene matches. The CDR3 contains 16 residues. Germline V gives CDR1 SGHRS, CDR2 YFSETQ. CDR3 residues: CASSLGASGGTGELFF. In DNA form, the CDR3 reads TGCGCCAGCAGCTTGGGGGCTAGCGGGGGAACCGGGGAGCTGTTTTTT.

The J gene is TRBJ1-1, the V gene TRBV7-8; possible D gene TRBD1, 6 bases. Germline CDR1 is SGHVS and CDR2 is FQNEAQ. Between the trimmed V and J ends, which lost 5 bases and 1 base, there was a span of 17 bases. There are 16 residues in the CDR3. The CDR3 DNA sequence: TGTGCCAGCAGCCTCGGGGGGCAAAACGAGAACACTGAAGCTTTCTTT. Translation gives CASSLGGQNENTEAFF.